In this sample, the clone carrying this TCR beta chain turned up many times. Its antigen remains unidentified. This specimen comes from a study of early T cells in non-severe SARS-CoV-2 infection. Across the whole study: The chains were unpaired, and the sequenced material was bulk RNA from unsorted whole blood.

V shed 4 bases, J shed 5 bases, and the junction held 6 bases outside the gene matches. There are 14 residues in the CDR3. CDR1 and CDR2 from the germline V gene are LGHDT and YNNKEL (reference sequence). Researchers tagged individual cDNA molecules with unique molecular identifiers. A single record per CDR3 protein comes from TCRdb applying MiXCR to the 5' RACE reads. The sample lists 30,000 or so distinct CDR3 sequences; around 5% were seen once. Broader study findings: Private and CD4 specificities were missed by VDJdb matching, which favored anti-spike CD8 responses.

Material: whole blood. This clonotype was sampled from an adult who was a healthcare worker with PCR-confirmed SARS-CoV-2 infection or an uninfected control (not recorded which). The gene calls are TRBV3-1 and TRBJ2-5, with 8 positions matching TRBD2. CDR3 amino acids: CASSPSGRYETQYF. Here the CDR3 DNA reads TGTGCCAGCAGCCCGAGCGGGAGATACGAGACCCAGTACTTC.